The source of this T cell receptor beta chain is a study of cytomegalovirus exposure and HLA in healthy donors. Study as a whole: Approximately 200 million T cells yielded 117 million unique TCR beta sequences in earlier analysis.

Amplification used 60 Vbeta primers and 13 Jbeta primers. TCRdb keeps only in-frame clones here, not all; method: immunoSEQ multiplex PCR. The sample has approximately 110,000 clones; roughly 71% are singletons. Study findings and constraints: A few of the chains that were CMV-associated were confirmed in vitro to be specific for CMV antigens. Within an earlier analysis, most TCR beta V segments proved productive either about 87% or about 30% of the time. Most observed TCR sequences were rare, whereas some public TCRs were detected in many donors.

As regards this clone: Its antigen is unidentified.

Material for sequencing was PBMCs. The source is a man aged 35-49 years in good health and CMV-seropositive.

The CDR3 protein is CASSPGGYQPQHF. As DNA, the CDR3 is TGTGCCAGCAGCCCAGGGGGGTATCAGCCCCAGCATTTT. This chain links TRBV9 with TRBJ1-5; 7 bases are a match to TRBD1. J lost 5 bases, V lost 4 bases, and 3 bases had no gene match. The germline CDR1 and CDR2 sequences are SGDLS and YYNGEE. This CDR3 contains 13 residues. The complete variable domain, with remaining parts taken from reference TRBV9 and TRBJ1-5, reads DSGVTQTPKHLITATGQRVTLRCSPRSGDLSVYWYQQSLDQGLQFLIQYYNGEERAKGNILERFSAQQFPDLHSELNLSSLELGDSALYFCASSPGGYQPQHFGDGTRLSIL.